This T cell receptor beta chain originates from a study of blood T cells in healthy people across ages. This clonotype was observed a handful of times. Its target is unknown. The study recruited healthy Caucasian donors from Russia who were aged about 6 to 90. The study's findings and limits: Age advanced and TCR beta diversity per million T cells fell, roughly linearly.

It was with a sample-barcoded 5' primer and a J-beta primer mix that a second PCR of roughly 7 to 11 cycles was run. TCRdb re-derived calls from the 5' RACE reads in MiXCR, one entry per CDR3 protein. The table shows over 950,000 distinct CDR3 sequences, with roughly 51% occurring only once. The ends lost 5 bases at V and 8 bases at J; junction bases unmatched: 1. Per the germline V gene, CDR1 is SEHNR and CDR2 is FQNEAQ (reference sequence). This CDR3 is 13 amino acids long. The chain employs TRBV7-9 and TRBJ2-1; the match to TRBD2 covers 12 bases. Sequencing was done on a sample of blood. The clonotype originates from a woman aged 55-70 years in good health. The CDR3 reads CASSPSGRDEQFF. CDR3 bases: TGTGCCAGCAGCCCTAGCGGGAGGGATGAGCAGTTCTTC.